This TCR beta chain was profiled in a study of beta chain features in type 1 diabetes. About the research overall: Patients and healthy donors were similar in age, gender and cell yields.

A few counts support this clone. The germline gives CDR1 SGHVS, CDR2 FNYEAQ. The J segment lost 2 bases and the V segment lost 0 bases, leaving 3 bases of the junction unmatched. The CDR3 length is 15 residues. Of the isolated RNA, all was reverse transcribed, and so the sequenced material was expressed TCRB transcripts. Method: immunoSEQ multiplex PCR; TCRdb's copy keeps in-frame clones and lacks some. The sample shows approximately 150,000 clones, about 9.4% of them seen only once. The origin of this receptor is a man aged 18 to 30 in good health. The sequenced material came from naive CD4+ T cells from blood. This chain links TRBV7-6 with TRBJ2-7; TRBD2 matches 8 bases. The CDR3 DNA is TGTGCCAGCAGCTTAGCCGGGGGGGCCACCTACGAGCAGTACTTC. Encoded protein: CASSLAGGATYEQYF.